One and the same sample provided the 12 T cell receptor beta chains below, sequenced in a study of shared clonotypes between healthy human individuals. Clones were sequenced by immunoSEQ multiplex PCR, and TCRdb holds only the in-frame ones, with some missing. Of about 1.1 million clones in the sample, 70% to 80% were seen once. Sequenced input: memory CD4+ T cells from PBMCs. Regarding subset: CD45RA-negative fraction. These TCRs come from a man aged 18 to 30 in good health. Some clones in this sample may be carry-over from other donors' samples.

The chain uses TRBV10-2 and TRBJ1-3; D perhaps matches TRBD1 (6 bases). Trimming removed 6 bases from V and 3 bases from J, with 9 bases in between. Per germline, CDR1 WSHSY and CDR2 SAAADI. The CDR3 is 13 amino acids. CDR3 residues: CASRQGIGNTIYF. The CDR3 nucleotides are TGCGCCAGCAGACAGGGAATTGGAAACACCATATATTTT.

There are a few counts of this clone. The J gene is TRBJ1-5, the V gene TRBV5-4; no reliable D call. The CDR3 is 13 amino acids. Germline V gives CDR1 SGHNT, CDR2 YYREEE (reference sequence). V was pared by 1 base and J by 6 bases, with 8 bases between. The CDR3 DNA reads TGTGCCAGCAGCTTGATGGGAACTCAGCCCCAGCATTTT. It codes for CASSLMGTQPQHF.

The chain couples TRBV4-2 to TRBJ2-1; 7 bases fit TRBD2. V dropped 3 bases and J dropped 1; count of bases not matched to a gene: 15. CDR3 size: 19 residues. CDR1 LGHNA and CDR2 YNFKEQ come from the germline V gene. CDR3 sequence: CASSQAVGGRIGSYNEQFF. The CDR3 DNA is TGTGCCAGCAGCCAGGCGGTGGGAGGGAGGATTGGGTCCTACAATGAGCAGTTCTTC.

This clone has ten or more counts. The chain combines TRBV5-5 with TRBJ1-2, with 7 bases matching TRBD1. CDR1 and CDR2 (germline): SGHKS, YYEKEE (reference sequence). This CDR3 contains 15 residues. With 3 bases clipped from V and 4 bases from J, the junction kept 9 bases outside the gene matches. The CDR3 reads CASSWEPGQPYGYTF. The CDR3 nucleotides read TGTGCCAGCAGCTGGGAGCCGGGACAGCCCTATGGCTACACCTTC.

This chain connects TRBV5-6 to TRBJ1-3, with D possibly being TRBD1 (5 bases). The germline gives CDR1 SGHDT, CDR2 YYEEEE. This CDR3 comprises 16 residues. V was trimmed by 3 bases and J by 1 base, leaving 14 bases between them. CDR3 sequence reads: CASSWRGIGSGNTIYF. CDR3 coding DNA: TGTGCCAGCAGCTGGCGGGGGATCGGGTCTGGAAACACCATATATTTT.

The chain carries TRBV29-1 and TRBJ2-7; D gene uncertain. Trimming removed 3 bases from V and 0 bases from J, with 6 bases in between. Looked up from germline, CDR1 is SQVTM and CDR2 is ANQGSEA. The CDR3 covers 12 residues. Here the CDR3 reads CSVEGSSYEQYF. DNA for the CDR3: TGCAGCGTTGAGGGCAGCTCCTACGAGCAGTACTTC.

Comments on this clone: In the same sample, other DNA sequences code for this CDR3. V and J are TRBV5-1 and TRBJ1-1; perhaps TRBD1 as D (6 bases). CDR3 length: 15 residues. Deletions cut 0 bases from V and 2 bases from J, with 11 bases between. Germline CDR1 SGHRS, CDR2 YFSETQ. The CDR3 loop reads CASSLAGGLNTEAFF. CDR3 nucleotide sequence: TGCGCCAGCAGCTTGGCCGGGGGGCTAAACACTGAAGCTTTCTTT. Filled out from reference TRBV5-1 and TRBJ1-1, the complete variable domain reads KAGVTQTPRYLIKTRGQQVTLSCSPISGHRSVSWYQQTPGQGLQFLFEYFSETQRNKGNFPGRFSGRQFSNSRSEMNVSTLELGDSALYLCASSLAGGLNTEAFFGQGTRLTVV.

The chain combines TRBV30 with TRBJ2-3, with D unresolved. Trimming removed 4 bases from V and 4 bases from J, with 9 bases in between. The CDR3 runs 12 residues. Germline V gene lookup returns CDR1 GTSNPN and CDR2 SVGIG (reference sequence). The CDR3 reads CAWTGLADTQYF. The CDR3 DNA reads as TGTGCCTGGACCGGCCTGGCAGATACGCAGTATTTT.

This clone came up a few times. The rearrangement uses TRBV7-2 and TRBJ2-7, with D unresolved. CDR3 length: 12 amino acids. CDR1 SGHTA and CDR2 FQGNSA come from the germline V gene. V was cut by 2 bases and J by 6 bases, with 8 bases left in between. In DNA form, the CDR3 reads TGTGCCAGCAGCTTACTAATCCCCGAGCAGTACTTC. Protein: CASSLLIPEQYF. The variable domain in full, completed from reference TRBV7-2 and TRBJ2-7, reads GAGVSQSPSNKVTEKGKDVELRCDPISGHTALYWYRQSLGQGLEFLIYFQGNSAPDKSGLPSDRFSAERTGGSVSTLTIQRTQQEDSAVYLCASSLLIPEQYFGPGTRLTVT.

The table lists this clone with a few counts. The J gene is TRBJ1-1, the V gene TRBV5-1; tentative D call: TRBD1 (6 bases). The CDR3 runs 15 residues. Germline values: CDR1 SGHRS, CDR2 YFSETQ. The ends were cut back, 4 bases at V and 7 bases at J, with 20 bases in the middle. CDR3 residues: CASSTATGPAGEAFF. CDR3 in DNA: TGCGCCAGCAGCACCGCTACAGGGCCCGCCGGTGAAGCTTTCTTT.

The V call is TRBV7-2, the J call TRBJ2-7; D might be TRBD2 (6 bases). Germline CDR1 reads SGHTA; CDR2 reads FQGNSA. V was clipped by 7 bases and J by 4 bases, with 26 bases between them. This CDR3 spans 17 amino acids. The CDR3 coding sequence is TGTGCCAGCACCCCAGGAGGGCCGGGCGGCTCGAGGTACGAGCAGTACTTC. Protein: CASTPGGPGGSRYEQYF.

The CDR3 nucleotides are TGTGCCAGCAGCGTAGACGAACGCTATGGCTACACCTTC. Translated: CASSVDERYGYTF. This rearrangement joins TRBV9 to TRBJ1-2; no firm D call. This CDR3 spans 13 amino acids. Germline CDR1 SGDLS, CDR2 YYNGEE. Trimming took 0 bases from V and 4 from J, leaving 7 bases between them. The full variable domain, with the rest looked up from reference TRBV9 and TRBJ1-2, is DSGVTQTPKHLITATGQRVTLRCSPRSGDLSVYWYQQSLDQGLQFLIQYYNGEERAKGNILERFSAQQFPDLHSELNLSSLELGDSALYFCASSVDERYGYTFGSGTRLTVV.